One sample yielded the 18 T cell receptor beta chains listed below, sequenced in a study of cytomegalovirus exposure and HLA in healthy donors. PCR primers comprised 60 Vbeta and 13 Jbeta primers. Here immunoSEQ multiplex PCR was the method, and the copy in TCRdb shows in-frame clones only, minus some. The data show 130,000 or so clones, approximately 80% seen once. The sequenced sample was PBMCs. The origin of the receptors is a woman aged 35 to 49 in good health and CMV-seronegative.

The chain combines TRBV5-1 with TRBJ2-7; 10 bases align to TRBD1. The CDR3 consists of 15 residues. Losses at the gene ends were 4 bases for V and 4 bases for J; bases not matched to a gene: 8. Germline V CDR1 and CDR2: SGHRS, YFSETQ. CDR3 in DNA: TGCGCCAGCAGCGCTCGGGACAGGGGCCTTTACGAGCAGTACTTC. Protein sequence: CASSARDRGLYEQYF.

V and J are TRBV19 and TRBJ1-1, with TRBD1 identical over 8 bases. CDR3 length: 15 amino acids. CDR1 is LNHDA, CDR2 SQIVND, per germline (reference sequence). The V and J ends lost 5 bases and 6 bases, in that order; junction bases with no gene match: 11. The DNA of the CDR3 is TGTGCCAGTAGTGTGACAGGGGCTATGAAGCCTGAAGCTTTCTTT. Amino acids: CASSVTGAMKPEAFF.

J is TRBJ2-4 and V is TRBV28, with D uncertain. This CDR3 has 18 amino acids. Trimming left V 5 bases short and J 0 bases short, with 20 bases between. Germline CDR1 MDHEN, CDR2 SYDVKM. The CDR3 nucleotides are TGTGCCAGCAGTCCGCAAGCCCTGACACAGAAAGCCAAAAACATTCAGTACTTC. This encodes CASSPQALTQKAKNIQYF.

The CDR3 spells CASSFAGQETQYF. CDR3 nucleotides: TGTGCCAGCAGTTTCGCGGGGCAAGAGACCCAGTACTTC. V usage is TRBV7-2 and J usage is TRBJ2-5; possible D gene TRBD2, 6 bases. The V gene's germline CDR1 is SGHTA and CDR2 FQGNSA. The CDR3 has 13 residues. The ends were cut back, 6 bases at V and 2 bases at J, with 10 bases in the middle.

This chain links TRBV19 with TRBJ2-7, with D perhaps matching TRBD1 (6 bases). The germline V gene encodes CDR1 LNHDA and CDR2 SQIVND (reference sequence). This CDR3 is 15 amino acids long. Trimming shortened V by 3 bases and J by 3 bases, and 15 bases separated the two germline ends. Here the CDR3 reads CASSISPGQFYEQYF. The CDR3 DNA follows: TGTGCCAGTAGTATCTCCCCGGGACAATTCTACGAGCAGTACTTC.

This chain connects TRBV5-1 to TRBJ2-7; 7 nucleotides line up with TRBD2. Trimming took 0 bases from V and 2 from J; bases not matched to a gene: 5. This CDR3 spans 15 amino acids. Per germline, CDR1 SGHRS and CDR2 YFSETQ. The CDR3 sequence: CASSLGGGGTYEQYF. Written as DNA, the CDR3 is TGCGCCAGCAGCTTGGGGGGGGGAGGGACCTACGAGCAGTACTTC.

The chain joins TRBV15 to TRBJ2-2, with 9 bases lining up with TRBD1. CDR1 and CDR2 (germline): LNHNV, YYDKDF (reference sequence). The V and J ends lost 8 bases and 6 bases, in that order; junction bases with no gene match: 4. This CDR3 has 13 residues. CDR3 protein: CATRDRVSGELFF. The CDR3 region has the DNA TGTGCCACCCGGGACAGGGTTTCCGGGGAGCTGTTTTTT.

The J gene is TRBJ1-2, the V gene TRBV30; D is unresolved. V was cut by 2 bases and J by 0 bases, with 7 bases left in between. Germline-derived CDR1 and CDR2 are GTSNPN and SVGIG (reference sequence). The CDR3 is made up of 13 amino acids. The CDR3 region has the DNA TGTGCCTGGAGTCCGGGGTCTAACTATGGCTACACCTTC. It translates to CAWSPGSNYGYTF. Looking up the rest from reference TRBV30 and TRBJ1-2 gives the full variable domain: SQTIHQWPATLVQPVGSPLSLECTVEGTSNPNLYWYRQAAGRGLQLLFYSVGIGQISSEVPQNLSASRPQDRQFILSSKKLLLSDSGFYLCAWSPGSNYGYTFGSGTRLTVV.

The chain has TRBV5-8 and TRBJ2-2; 8 nucleotides match TRBD1. Trimming cost V 1 base and J 4 bases; bases outside gene matches: 3. The CDR3 extends over 15 amino acids. Looked up from germline, CDR1 is SGHTS and CDR2 is YDEGEE. The CDR3 is CASSLWTGSTGELFF. For the CDR3, the DNA is TGTGCCAGCAGCTTGTGGACAGGGAGCACCGGGGAGCTGTTTTTT.

This chain joins TRBV7-9 and TRBJ1-2; 9 bases match TRBD1. This CDR3 has 16 amino acids. Germline CDR1 and CDR2: SEHNR and FQNEAQ (reference sequence). DNA of the CDR3: TGTTCCGGCACCAGTAGACAGGGGGAGGTTAACTATGGCTACACCTTC. Encoded protein: CSGTSRQGEVNYGYTF.

This clone has more than one count but fewer than ten. The chain uses TRBV5-6 and TRBJ1-2; a weak D match, TRBD1 (6 bases). In germline, CDR1 is SGHDT, CDR2 YYEEEE. This CDR3 is 13 amino acids long. V shed 4 bases and J shed 3 bases, with 10 bases lying between them. The CDR3, as DNA: TGTGCCAGCAGCCTGGACAGCTACTATGGCTACACCTTC. The encoded protein is CASSLDSYYGYTF.

This CDR3 is CASRATGTGDYGYTF. The CDR3 nucleotides read TGTGCCAGCAGGGCAACCGGGACAGGGGACTATGGCTACACCTTC. The rearrangement links TRBV28 to TRBJ1-2; 10 nucleotides align to TRBD1. The CDR3 extends over 15 amino acids. Germline V lookup: CDR1 MDHEN, CDR2 SYDVKM. The ends lost 6 bases at V and 3 bases at J; junction bases unmatched: 7.

The rearrangement uses TRBV19 and TRBJ1-1; tentatively, D is TRBD1 (5 bases). CDR3 length: 17 residues. Trimming left V 4 bases short and J 4 bases short, with 22 bases between. CDR1 is LNHDA, CDR2 SQIVND, per germline (reference sequence). This chain's CDR3 is CASSTLGGGRSFTEAFF. Written as DNA, the CDR3 is TGTGCCAGTAGTACTCTCGGGGGTGGAAGGAGTTTCACTGAAGCTTTCTTT.

Written as DNA, the CDR3 is TGCGCCAGCCACCGGGGGGGTTACGGGGAGCTGTTTTTT. Its translation is CASHRGGYGELFF. V is TRBV5-1 and J is TRBJ2-2; 8 positions agree with TRBD2. Germline V gene data show CDR1 as SGHRS and CDR2 as YFSETQ. The CDR3 has 13 amino acids. J gave up 7 bases and V 7 bases, and 6 bases lay outside the gene matches.

This chain links TRBV29-1 with TRBJ2-2; TRBD1 is a possible D gene (6 bases). The CDR3 spans 13 residues. The ends were cut back, 4 bases at V and 13 bases at J, with 19 bases in the middle. Germline V gives CDR1 SQVTM, CDR2 ANQGSEA. CDR3 residues: CSVGPGDPPGLFF. The CDR3 coding sequence is TGCAGCGTTGGTCCAGGGGATCCCCCCGGGCTGTTTTTT.

The chain couples TRBV28 to TRBJ2-3, with D possibly matching TRBD2 (6 bases). Looked up from germline, CDR1 is MDHEN and CDR2 is SYDVKM. The V end lost 5 bases, the J end lost 5 bases, and 14 bases lay between the germline ends. CDR3 length equals 14 residues. CDR3 amino acids: CASSHGDWGDTQYF. In DNA, the CDR3 is TGTGCCAGCAGTCATGGGGACTGGGGAGATACGCAGTATTTT.

This chain uses TRBV6-4 with TRBJ2-3; 9 positions agree with TRBD2. CDR3 length equals 15 residues. Germline V CDR1 and CDR2: MRHNA, SNTAGT. V lost 2 bases to trimming and J lost 1 base; unmatched junction nucleotides: 1. The CDR3 reads CASSDIAGGTDTQYF. CDR3 DNA sequence: TGTGCCAGCAGTGACATAGCGGGAGGCACAGATACGCAGTATTTT.

The CDR3 is CATEDRGNSPLHF. CDR3 nucleotides: TGTGCCACCGAGGACAGGGGAAATTCACCCCTCCACTTT. The chain employs TRBV2 and TRBJ1-6; 9 bases map to TRBD1. CDR1 is SNHLY, CDR2 FYNNEI, per germline. V dropped 10 bases and J dropped 7; count of bases not matched to a gene: 5. The CDR3 loop spans 13 amino acids.